These T cell receptor beta chains were read from a single sample in a study of response to subunit inactivated influenza vaccine. TCRdb re-analysed the RT-PCR reads in MiXCR, keeping a single row per CDR3 protein. The profile shows 500,000 or so distinct CDR3 sequences, 11% of them singletons. Material: PBMCs from blood, obtained around seven weeks after vaccination. These TCRs come from a man in his fifties who received an inactivated influenza vaccine. The CDR3 runs from the conserved cysteine through the conserved F or W. A D gene is named only where the DNA matches it firmly. Size is omitted from some rows. Given values are once, few, many or a class for expanded clones.

D	V	length	size	J	CDR3	DNA
-	TRBV7-6	15	-	TRBJ1-1	CASSTVGTPEGEAFF	TGTGCCAGCAGCACTGTCGGGACGCCCGAAGGTGAAGCTTTCTTT
TRBD2	TRBV11-2	15	-	TRBJ2-1	CASSLYSGRAREQFF	TGTGCCAGCAGCCTTTATAGCGGGAGGGCCCGTGAGCAGTTCTTC
-	TRBV15	12	few	TRBJ2-1	CATSRAGNEQFF	TGTGCCACCAGCAGAGCTGGCAATGAGCAGTTCTTC
-	TRBV7-3	13	-	TRBJ2-3	CASSLMWGDTQYF	TGTGCCAGCAGCTTAATGTGGGGAGATACGCAGTATTTT
-	TRBV29-1	11	many	TRBJ2-1	CSVDPYNEQFF	TGCAGCGTTGACCCCTACAATGAGCAGTTCTTC
TRBD1	TRBV6-1	15	many	TRBJ1-5	CASSDRGTVNQPQHF	TGTGCCAGCAGTGACAGGGGGACCGTTAATCAGCCCCAGCATTTT
TRBD2	TRBV11-1	18	-	TRBJ2-3	CASIPGLAGGPISDTQYF	TGTGCCAGCATACCGGGACTAGCGGGAGGGCCGATTTCGGATACGCAGTATTTT
TRBD1	TRBV10-3	13	-	TRBJ2-4	CAISRDSQNIQYF	TGTGCCATCTCCCGGGACAGTCAAAACATTCAGTACTTC
TRBD2	TRBV7-2	15	many	TRBJ2-1	CASSLGAGGYNEQFF	TGTGCCAGCAGCTTAGGGGCGGGAGGCTACAATGAGCAGTTCTTC
TRBD2	TRBV4-2	16	many	TRBJ2-1	CASSHGGTSGGNEQFF	TGTGCCAGCAGCCACGGAGGGACTAGCGGAGGCAATGAGCAGTTCTTC
-	TRBV6-2/TRBV6-3	13	few	TRBJ2-5	CASKKGTQETQYF	TGTGCCAGCAAAAAAGGGACACAAGAGACCCAGTACTTC
TRBD1	TRBV12-3/TRBV12-4	15	few	TRBJ2-7	CASSLGMTGGYEQYF	TGTGCCAGCAGTTTAGGGATGACAGGGGGCTACGAGCAGTACTTC
TRBD1	TRBV9	17	-	TRBJ2-2	CASSPRTGSGSTGELFF	TGTGCCAGCAGCCCACGGACAGGGTCGGGATCCACCGGGGAGCTGTTTTTT
-	TRBV5-1	17	many	TRBJ2-7	CASSLLSFASGSYEQYF	TGCGCCAGCAGCTTGTTGTCTTTCGCGTCAGGATCCTACGAGCAGTACTTC
-	TRBV5-1	12	many	TRBJ1-3	CASSDTSNTIYF	TGCGCCAGCAGCGATACGAGCAACACCATATATTTT
-	TRBV10-3	13	many	TRBJ1-4	CAISESADEKLFF	TGTGCCATCAGTGAGTCCGCTGATGAAAAACTGTTTTTT
TRBD2	TRBV12-3/TRBV12-4	16	few	TRBJ2-5	CASTPRGSGGQETQYF	TGTGCCAGCACTCCCCGAGGTAGCGGGGGCCAAGAGACCCAGTACTTC
TRBD2	TRBV3-1	17	few	TRBJ2-1	CASSLVLAGGPGNEQFF	TGTGCCAGCAGCCTGGTTTTAGCGGGGGGGCCTGGCAATGAGCAGTTCTTC
TRBD2	TRBV11-2	15	-	TRBJ2-5	CASSQAGFAQETQYF	TGTGCCAGCAGCCAAGCGGGATTTGCTCAAGAGACCCAGTACTTC
-	TRBV5-1	12	-	TRBJ2-1	CVSSLSYNEQFF	TGCGTCAGCAGCTTATCCTACAATGAGCAGTTCTTC
-	TRBV4-3	13	many	TRBJ1-2	CASSQDREYGYTF	TGCGCCAGCAGCCAAGACAGGGAGTATGGCTACACCTTC
TRBD2	TRBV24-1	20	few	TRBJ2-2	CATSVGFGLAGAPNTGELFF	TGTGCCACCAGTGTTGGGTTCGGACTAGCGGGAGCCCCGAACACCGGGGAGCTGTTTTTT
TRBD2	TRBV5-1	14	many	TRBJ2-1	CASSGTLAGNEQFF	TGCGCCAGCAGCGGAACCCTAGCGGGAAATGAGCAGTTCTTC
-	TRBV20-1	14	-	TRBJ1-3	CSARDTGQGNTIYF	TGCAGTGCTAGAGATACAGGGCAAGGAAACACCATATATTTT
TRBD2	TRBV12-3/TRBV12-4	15	many	TRBJ2-1	CASRASGSPGNEQFF	TGTGCCAGCAGGGCTAGCGGGAGCCCGGGGAATGAGCAGTTCTTC